This T cell receptor beta chain was captured by sequencing in a study of blood T cells in healthy people across ages. A second PCR of about 7 to 11 cycles used a sample-barcoded 5' primer and a J-beta primer mix. Each cDNA molecule carried a tag from a template-switch adaptor that contained 12 random nucleotides. A single record per CDR3 protein comes from TCRdb applying MiXCR to the 5' RACE reads. The table has about 1.4 million distinct CDR3 sequences, approximately 60% seen once. Material: blood. The sequence was obtained from a young man in good health.

CDR3 coding DNA: TGTGCCAGCAGCGTAACGGGACAGGGGTTCAATGAGCAGTTCTTC. Amino acids: CASSVTGQGFNEQFF. The V gene is TRBV9, the J gene TRBJ2-1; 10 nucleotides line up with TRBD1. Trimming cost V 1 base and J 6 bases; bases outside gene matches: 4. Germline-derived CDR1 and CDR2 are SGDLS and YYNGEE. The CDR3 has 15 residues.